The 13 T cell receptor beta chains below were found in one sample sequenced in a study of beta chain features in type 1 diabetes. The authors reverse transcribed all of the isolated RNA, so sequencing captured expressed TCRB transcripts. Produced via immunoSEQ multiplex PCR; TCRdb's table is partial and in-frame only. The profile covers 220,000 or so clones, with over 65% appearing a single time and about 0.05% taken by the ten largest. Input material: naive CD4+ T cells from blood. The receptors were gathered from a man aged 25 to 40 in good health.

This chain connects TRBV10-3 to TRBJ1-6; no clear D gene. The germline V gene has CDR1 ENHRY and CDR2 SYGVKD. CDR3 length equals 13 residues. V was pared by 4 bases and J by 4 bases, with 5 bases between. This chain's CDR3 is CAISGTYNSPLHF. In nucleotides, the CDR3 is TGTGCCATCAGTGGAACTTATAATTCACCCCTCCACTTT.

This clone was seen a few times. The rearrangement uses TRBV28 and TRBJ2-1; D possibly corresponds to TRBD2 (6 bases). V was shortened by 5 bases and J by 0 bases, with 23 bases between the two germline ends. This CDR3 is 19 amino acids long. The germline gives CDR1 MDHEN, CDR2 SYDVKM. CDR3 loop: CASSKTLARSRSSYNEQFF. CDR3 nucleotide sequence: TGTGCCAGCAGTAAGACTCTAGCGCGATCTAGGAGCTCCTACAATGAGCAGTTCTTC.

The chain has TRBV21-1 and TRBJ2-4; TRBD2, the table's D call, was not compared with the DNA. TRBV21-1 corresponds to a pseudogene. The CDR3 spans 12 residues. CDR3 region: CASSKDSGLADF. DNA of the CDR3: TGTGCCAGCAGCAAAGACTCCGGACTAGCGGACTTC.

Only a few counts were recorded for this clone. This chain connects TRBV2 to TRBJ2-5; D ambiguous. Germline CDR1 reads SNHLY; CDR2 reads FYNNEI. The V gene lost 2 bases and the J gene lost 4 bases, with 8 bases spanning the gap. The CDR3 runs 13 residues. Here the CDR3 reads CASSERFRETQYF. The CDR3 coding sequence is TGTGCCAGCAGTGAACGGTTTCGAGAGACCCAGTACTTC.

This clone was seen a handful of times. The chain uses TRBV10-3 and TRBJ2-3; D might be TRBD2 (7 bases). The ends were cut back, 6 bases at V and 3 bases at J, with 13 bases in the middle. Germline V gene lookup returns CDR1 ENHRY and CDR2 SYGVKD. This CDR3 spans 14 amino acids. CDR3 region: CAIRGARETDTQYF. CDR3 nucleotide sequence: TGTGCCATCAGGGGGGCGCGGGAGACAGATACGCAGTATTTT.

This chain connects TRBV9 to TRBJ2-1; 13 bases are shared with TRBD2. The germline CDR1 and CDR2 sequences are SGDLS and YYNGEE. J lost 2 bases, V lost 4 bases, and 3 bases had no gene match. CDR3 length equals 16 residues. The CDR3 region has the DNA TGTGCCAGCAGCAAAGGGACTAGCGGGACCTACAATGAGCAGTTCTTC. Its translation: CASSKGTSGTYNEQFF.

The rearrangement joins TRBV4-3 to TRBJ2-6; 8 positions agree with TRBD1. J was trimmed by 1 base and V by 5 bases; bases with no gene match: 1. The length of the CDR3 is 15 residues. Germline CDR1 is LGHNA and CDR2 is YSLEER. The CDR3 sequence: CASSDRGSGANVLTF. CDR3 coding DNA: TGCGCCAGCAGCGACAGGGGATCTGGGGCCAACGTCCTGACTTTC.

The chain recombines TRBV5-1 with TRBJ2-1; 8 bases map to TRBD2. The germline V gene encodes CDR1 SGHRS and CDR2 YFSETQ. After removal of 1 base from V and 2 bases from J, the junction contained 5 bases not matched to a gene. The CDR3 runs to 16 residues. CDR3 nucleotide sequence: TGCGCCAGCAGCTTGATGGCGGGAGGCCCCTACAATGAGCAGTTCTTC. It codes for CASSLMAGGPYNEQFF. The whole variable domain, filled in from reference TRBV5-1 and TRBJ2-1, reads KAGVTQTPRYLIKTRGQQVTLSCSPISGHRSVSWYQQTPGQGLQFLFEYFSETQRNKGNFPGRFSGRQFSNSRSEMNVSTLELGDSALYLCASSLMAGGPYNEQFFGPGTRLTVL.

This clone was observed a few times. The chain recombines TRBV29-1 with TRBJ1-1; D call uncertain. Germline lookup yields CDR1 SQVTM and CDR2 ANQGSEA. The CDR3 is 10 amino acids. V was trimmed by 0 bases and J by 8 bases, leaving 4 bases between them. CDR3 loop: CSVEEGEAFF. The CDR3 nucleotides read TGCAGCGTTGAAGAGGGGGAAGCTTTCTTT.

The DNA for the CDR3 is TGTGCCAGCAGTTTCCCCGACCGCTACGAGCAGTACTTC. This gives the protein CASSFPDRYEQYF. V and J are TRBV28 and TRBJ2-7; no clear D. This CDR3 contains 13 residues. The ends were cut back, 3 bases at V and 3 bases at J, with 9 bases in the middle. Germline V gives CDR1 MDHEN, CDR2 SYDVKM.

This clone turned up a few times. The CDR3 DNA follows: TGTGCGGGGCAGGGCGCGAACACCGGGGAGCTGTTTTTT. The encoded protein is CAGQGANTGELFF. The chain has TRBV30 and TRBJ2-2; maybe TRBD1 (5 bases). Germline V gene lookup returns CDR1 GTSNPN and CDR2 SVGIG (reference sequence). The CDR3 contains 13 residues. The whole variable domain, filled in from reference TRBV30 and TRBJ2-2, reads SQTIHQWPATLVQPVGSPLSLECTVEGTSNPNLYWYRQAAGRGLQLLFYSVGIGQISSEVPQNLSASRPQDRQFILSSKKLLLSDSGFYLCAGQGANTGELFFGEGSRLTVL.

The rearrangement links TRBV30 to TRBJ1-5; D is possibly TRBD1 (6 bases). The germline gives CDR1 GTSNPN, CDR2 SVGIG (reference sequence). The V end was cut by 4 bases, the J end by 0 bases, with 13 bases between. The CDR3 runs 15 residues. Written as DNA, the CDR3 is TGTGCCTGGAACCAGGGAGGGGGTAGCAATCAGCCCCAGCATTTT. The encoded protein is CAWNQGGGSNQPQHF.

The chain couples TRBV29-1 to TRBJ2-1, with TRBD2 matching 9 bases. CDR3 size: 15 residues. Germline CDR1 reads SQVTM; CDR2 reads ANQGSEA. V was pared by 2 bases and J by 8 bases, with 10 bases of the junction left unmatched. In DNA, the CDR3 is TGCAGCGTTGAATGGAGTAGCGGGAGAGCCGATGAGCAGTTCTTC. Translated: CSVEWSSGRADEQFF.